Below, one T cell receptor beta chain is given with its context. The assay was immunoSEQ multiplex PCR, and TCRdb's table has in-frame clones only and misses some. This sample has tens of thousands of clones, with approximately 70% found just once. The sample belongs to a study of cytotoxic CD8 clonotypes in ibrutinib-treated CLL. Germline CDR1 is MGHRA and CDR2 is YSYEKL. V was pared by 5 bases and J by 8 bases, with 18 bases between. The CDR3 extends over 14 amino acids. The material was PBMCs, obtained after 12 months of ibrutinib treatment. The chain joins TRBV4-1 to TRBJ1-1; D remains unclear. The clonotype originates from a human donor with chronic lymphocytic leukemia. CDR3 nucleotide sequence: TGCGCCAGCAGCTCACCAACCTTTAGAACAGAAGCTTTCTTT. Its translation is CASSSPTFRTEAFF.